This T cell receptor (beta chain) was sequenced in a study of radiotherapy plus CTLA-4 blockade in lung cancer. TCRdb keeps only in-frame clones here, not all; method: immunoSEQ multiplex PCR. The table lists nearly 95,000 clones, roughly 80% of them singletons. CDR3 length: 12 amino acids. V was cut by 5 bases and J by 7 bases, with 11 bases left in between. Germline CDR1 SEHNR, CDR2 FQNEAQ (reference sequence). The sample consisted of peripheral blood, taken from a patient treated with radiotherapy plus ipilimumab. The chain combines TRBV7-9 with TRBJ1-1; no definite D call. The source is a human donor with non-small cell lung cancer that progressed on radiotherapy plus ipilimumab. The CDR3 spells CASSMGGIEAFF. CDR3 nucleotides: TGTGCCAGCAGCATGGGAGGTATTGAAGCTTTCTTT.